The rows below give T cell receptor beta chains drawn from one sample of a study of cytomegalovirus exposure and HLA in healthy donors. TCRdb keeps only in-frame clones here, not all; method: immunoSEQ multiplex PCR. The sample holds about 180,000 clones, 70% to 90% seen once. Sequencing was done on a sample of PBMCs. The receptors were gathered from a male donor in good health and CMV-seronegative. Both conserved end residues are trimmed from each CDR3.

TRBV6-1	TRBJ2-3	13	ASSEATSGGDTQY
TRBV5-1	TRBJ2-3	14	ASSLVGGGALDTQY
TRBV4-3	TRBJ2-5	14	ASSQNPTGARETQY
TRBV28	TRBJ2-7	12	ASKGVGGNYEQY
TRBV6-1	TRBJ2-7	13	ASSEGVVQGSEQY
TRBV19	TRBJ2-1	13	ASSGRGGTGNEQF
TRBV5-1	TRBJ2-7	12	ASSLNGESYEQY
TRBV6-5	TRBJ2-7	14	ASSYLGQGVKGEQY
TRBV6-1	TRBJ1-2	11	ASTRTGRYGYT
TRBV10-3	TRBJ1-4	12	AISESGGREKLF
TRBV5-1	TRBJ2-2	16	ASSPTFTSGRATGELF
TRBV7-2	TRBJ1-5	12	ASSETGGYQPQH
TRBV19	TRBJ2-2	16	ASSALGLAGVRTGELF
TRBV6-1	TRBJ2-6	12	ASRVGSGANVLT
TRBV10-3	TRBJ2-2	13	AISETGQGLGELF
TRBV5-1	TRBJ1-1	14	ASSSEYGTGTTEAF
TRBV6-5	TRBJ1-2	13	ASSYQGRWNYGYT
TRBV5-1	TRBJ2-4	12	ASSSSLAKNIQY
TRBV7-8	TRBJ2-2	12	ASRPGLYTGELF
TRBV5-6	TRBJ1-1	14	ASSPKLTALNTEAF
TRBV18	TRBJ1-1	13	ASSPPLGGRTEAF
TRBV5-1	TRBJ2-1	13	ASSSRFASYNEQF
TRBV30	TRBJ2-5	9	AWSRSGMQY
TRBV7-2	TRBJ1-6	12	ASSQRQGNSPLH
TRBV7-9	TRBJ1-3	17	ASSLGGSGGMSSGNTIY
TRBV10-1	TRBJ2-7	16	ASSEAPLLAGGDVEQY
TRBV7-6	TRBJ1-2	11	ASKSATGRGYT
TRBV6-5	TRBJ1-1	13	ASSYGRGLNTEAF
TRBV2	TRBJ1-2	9	ASSERYGYT
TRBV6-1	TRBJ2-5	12	ASSEHRGKETQY
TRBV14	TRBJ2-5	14	ASSQKLLAGAETQY
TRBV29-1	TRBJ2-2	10	SVGKNTGELF
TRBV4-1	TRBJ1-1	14	ASSHLGAHKYAEAF
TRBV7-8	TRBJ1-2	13	ASSRDNDRDYGYT
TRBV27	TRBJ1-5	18	ASSLRFRGLPPYSNQPQH
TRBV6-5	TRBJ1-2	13	ASSSPGQGLRGYT
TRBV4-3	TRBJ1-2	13	ASSQDRTGDYGYT
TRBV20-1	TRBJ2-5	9	SASPRETQY
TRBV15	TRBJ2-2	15	ATSRWGLAGLTGELF
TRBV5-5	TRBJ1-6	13	ASSLGQGANSPLH
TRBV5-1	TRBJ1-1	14	ASSLGDSLEYTEAF
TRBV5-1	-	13	ASSLAGSSSYEQY
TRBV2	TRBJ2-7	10	ASLQGAYEQY
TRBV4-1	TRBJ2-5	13	ASSQGDRGEETQY
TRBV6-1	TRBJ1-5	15	ASSAYRLINSNQPQH
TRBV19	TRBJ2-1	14	ASSIEGRGRYNEQF
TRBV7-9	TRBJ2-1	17	ASGRLAGDSDGPYNEQF
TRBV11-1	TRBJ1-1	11	ASRLLTGTEAF
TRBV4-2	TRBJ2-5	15	ASSQDTLAGGAETQY
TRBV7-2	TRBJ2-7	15	ASSLRGGQGGSYEQY
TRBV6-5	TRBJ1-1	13	ASSYDRRGGTEAF
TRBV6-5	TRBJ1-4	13	ASSATGAWGEKLF